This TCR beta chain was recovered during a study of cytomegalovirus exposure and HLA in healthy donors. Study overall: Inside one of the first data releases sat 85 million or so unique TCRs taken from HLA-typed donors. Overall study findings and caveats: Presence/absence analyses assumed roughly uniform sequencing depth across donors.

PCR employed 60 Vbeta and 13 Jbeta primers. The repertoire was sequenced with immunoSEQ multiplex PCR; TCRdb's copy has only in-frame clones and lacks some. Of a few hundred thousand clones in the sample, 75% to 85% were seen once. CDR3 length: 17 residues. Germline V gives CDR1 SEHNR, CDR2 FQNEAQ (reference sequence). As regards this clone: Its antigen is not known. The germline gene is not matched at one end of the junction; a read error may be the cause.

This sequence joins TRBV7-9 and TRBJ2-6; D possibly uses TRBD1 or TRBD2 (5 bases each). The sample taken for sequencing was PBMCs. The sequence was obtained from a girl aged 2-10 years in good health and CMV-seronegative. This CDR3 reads CASSLARDLAGANVLTF. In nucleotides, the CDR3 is TGTGCCAGCAGCCTAGCCAGGGATCTGGCTGGGGCCAACGTCCTGACTTTC. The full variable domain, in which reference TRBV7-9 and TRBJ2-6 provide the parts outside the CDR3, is DTGVSQNPRHKITKRGQNVTFRCDPISEHNRLYWYRQTLGQGPEFLTYFQNEAQLEKSRLLSDRFSAERPKGSFSTLEIQRTEQGDSAMYLCASSLARDLAGANVLTFGAGSRLTVL.